Given below is one TCR beta chain in context. The sample belongs to a study of blood T cell repertoires in COVID-19. The overall study: Samples came from the United States, Italy and Spain, spanning acute and convalescent COVID-19. In each case, the material was cDNA or gDNA derived from T cells, B-cell-depleted T cells, or PBMCs.

In the original processing: Amplification of reference gene primers was used by the study to estimate nucleated cell counts. Data came from immunoSEQ multiplex PCR; TCRdb stores just in-frame clones and leaves some out. V and J calls and clone size are those listed in that table; D and trimming were worked out from the DNA. The data contain fewer than 150,000 clones, 85% to 90% of them seen just once; the ten biggest clones take up 0.88%. Per germline, CDR1 SEHNR and CDR2 FQNEAQ (reference sequence). With 1 base removed from V and 4 bases from J, the gap between germline ends came to 5 bases. The CDR3 loop spans 13 amino acids.

This receptor was obtained from a woman between 50 and 59 years old with active or convalescent COVID-19. The chain couples TRBV7-9 to TRBJ1-5, with no clear D. The specimen sequenced was peripheral blood. As DNA, the CDR3 is TGTGCCAGCAGCTTAGGACAAAATCAGCCCCAGCATTTT. Its protein is CASSLGQNQPQHF.